These 16 T cell receptor beta chains originate from one sample sequenced in a study of beta chain features in type 1 diabetes. cDNA synthesis used the whole RNA isolate, giving expressed TCRB sequences. Produced via immunoSEQ multiplex PCR; TCRdb's table is partial and in-frame only. The sample consists of about 620,000 clones, less than 20% of them appearing once. The sequencing sample was made of naive CD4+ T cells from blood. The receptors derive from a man younger than 35 in good health.

This chain joins TRBV19 and TRBJ2-2; D is ambiguous. The CDR3 runs to 13 residues. Germline-derived CDR1 and CDR2 are LNHDA and SQIVND (reference sequence). The V and J ends lost 6 bases and 5 bases respectively, with 10 bases between them. CDR3 DNA: TGTGCCAGTAGCACCTCCAGGACCGGGGAGCTGTTTTTT. This translates into CASSTSRTGELFF.

This clone was observed a handful of times. The chain has TRBV4-3 and TRBJ1-2, with 12 bases fitting TRBD1. V was pared by 3 bases and J by 4 bases, with 9 bases of the junction left unmatched. This CDR3 contains 17 residues. The V gene's germline CDR1 is LGHNA and CDR2 YSLEER. In DNA, the CDR3 is TGCGCCAGCAGCCATCCGGGACAGGGGGCCGAGAGCTATGGCTACACCTTC. Residues: CASSHPGQGAESYGYTF.

This clone came up a few times. The chain joins TRBV29-1 to TRBJ1-2, with 7 bases matching TRBD1. Germline V gene sequence: CDR1 SQVTM, CDR2 ANQGSEA. The CDR3 runs to 14 residues. V gave up 2 bases and J gave up 2 bases; unmatched junction bases: 5. In nucleotides, the CDR3 is TGCAGCGTTGAACTCCGACAGGGAAACTATGGCTACACCTTC. Translating it yields CSVELRQGNYGYTF. Full variable domain (missing parts from reference TRBV29-1 and TRBJ1-2): SAVISQKPSRDICQRGTSLTIQCQVDSQVTMMFWYRQQPGQSLTLIATANQGSEATYESGFVIDKFPISRPNLTFSTLTVSNMSPEDSSIYLCSVELRQGNYGYTFGSGTRLTVV.

This clone has just a few counts. The V and J genes are TRBV18 and TRBJ1-4; possibly TRBD1 for D (6 bases). Looked up from germline, CDR1 is KGHSH and CDR2 is LQKENI. The CDR3 is made up of 15 amino acids. The ends were cut back, 5 bases at V and 13 bases at J, with 23 bases in the middle. DNA of the CDR3: TGTGCCAGCTCAACTGAACCGGGACACCCTAGAGGACTGTTTTTT. As protein: CASSTEPGHPRGLFF.

The genes are TRBV6-5 and TRBJ1-6, with 9 bases that match TRBD1. The CDR3 is 15 amino acids. V was clipped by 6 bases and J by 7 bases; unmatched bases: 7. Germline lookup yields CDR1 MNHEY and CDR2 SVGAGI. In DNA form, the CDR3 reads TGTGCCAGCAGGCGTAACAGGGGGCGGAATTCACCCCTCCACTTT. Residues: CASRRNRGRNSPLHF.

The gene calls are TRBV6-1 and TRBJ2-3; 15 nucleotides match TRBD2. V was pared by 4 bases and J by 2 bases, with 7 bases of the junction left unmatched. The CDR3 is 18 amino acids. Looked up from germline, CDR1 is MNHNS and CDR2 is SASEGT. The CDR3 reads CASSGRTSGRVLTDTQYF. DNA of the CDR3: TGTGCCAGCAGTGGCCGGACTAGCGGGAGGGTGCTCACAGATACGCAGTATTTT.

J is TRBJ1-2 and V is TRBV4-3, with D uncertain. Per germline, CDR1 LGHNA and CDR2 YSLEER. With 1 base removed from V and 8 bases from J, the gap between germline ends came to 11 bases. The CDR3 extends over 13 amino acids. The CDR3 nucleotides are TGCGCCAGCAGCCAAGTCTCCCGAGGAGGCTACACCTTC. Amino acid sequence: CASSQVSRGGYTF.

This clone was observed a handful of times. The chain employs TRBV6-5 and TRBJ1-1; no clear D. Germline assignment: CDR1 MNHEY and CDR2 SVGAGI. Deletions cut 2 bases from V and 3 bases from J, with 4 bases between. The CDR3 runs to 12 residues. The CDR3 reads CASSYRDTEAFF. Here the CDR3 DNA reads TGTGCCAGCAGTTACAGGGACACTGAAGCTTTCTTT.

This clone was seen more than once but under ten times. The chain has TRBV11-3 and TRBJ2-7; 8 bases match TRBD1. Germline CDR1 and CDR2: SGHNT and YENEEA. The CDR3 consists of 14 residues. The V gene end was trimmed by 1 base and the J gene end by 4 bases; junction bases not matched to a gene: 3. CDR3 bases: TGTGCCAGCAGCTTAGGGACAGGGATATACGAGCAGTACTTC. This codes for CASSLGTGIYEQYF. The full variable domain, rest sourced from reference TRBV11-3 and TRBJ2-7, is EAGVVQSPRYKIIEKKQPVAFWCNPISGHNTLYWYLQNLGQGPELLIRYENEEAVDDSQLPKDRFSAERLKGVDSTLKIQPAELGDSAVYLCASSLGTGIYEQYFGPGTRLTVT.

This chain connects TRBV19 to TRBJ2-2; D may be TRBD1 (5 bases). Germline V gene lookup returns CDR1 LNHDA and CDR2 SQIVND (reference sequence). The CDR3 extends over 15 amino acids. V was trimmed by 7 bases and J by 6 bases, leaving 18 bases between them. The CDR3 region is CASTKTVSRAGELFF. The CDR3 coding sequence is TGTGCCAGTACCAAGACAGTCTCTCGTGCCGGGGAGCTGTTTTTT.

This clone was seen a handful of times. The CDR3 sequence: CASSWLGRMNTEAFF. CDR3 sequence (DNA): TGTGCCAGCAGCTGGTTGGGACGGATGAACACTGAAGCTTTCTTT. The gene calls are TRBV7-9 and TRBJ1-1, with D perhaps TRBD1 (5 bases). CDR1 is SEHNR and CDR2 is FQNEAQ in the germline V gene (reference sequence). V was clipped by 4 bases and J by 0 bases, with 12 bases between them. There are 15 residues in the CDR3.

V and J are TRBV11-2 and TRBJ1-2; the D gene is possibly TRBD1 (5 bases). The CDR3 runs to 16 residues. V lost 4 bases to trimming and J lost 0 bases, with 15 bases between them. Germline V lookup: CDR1 SGHAT, CDR2 FQNNGV. The CDR3 DNA sequence: TGTGCCAGCAGCTCACTCTCGGCGGGGCCTAACTATGGCTACACCTTC. This translates into CASSSLSAGPNYGYTF.

This clone was observed a few times. The chain couples TRBV7-2 to TRBJ2-1; unclear D gene. Looked up from germline, CDR1 is SGHTA and CDR2 is FQGNSA. V dropped 2 bases and J dropped 0 bases, with 14 bases sitting between them. The CDR3 has 17 residues. CDR3 bases: TGTGCCAGCAGCTTAATCAGGTCCCAGAGCTCCTACAATGAGCAGTTCTTC. This encodes CASSLIRSQSSYNEQFF.

This clone was counted only a few times. The rearrangement links TRBV5-1 to TRBJ2-2; 13 bases map to TRBD2. The CDR3 consists of 16 residues. Germline lookup yields CDR1 SGHRS and CDR2 YFSETQ. J was trimmed by 2 bases and V by 4 bases; bases with no gene match: 2. This CDR3 reads CASSPGLAGNTGELFF. CDR3 nucleotides: TGCGCCAGCAGCCCGGGACTAGCGGGAAACACCGGGGAGCTGTTTTTT.

The J gene is TRBJ2-7, the V gene TRBV4-2; D might be TRBD2 (6 bases). Germline V CDR1 and CDR2: LGHNA, YNFKEQ. This CDR3 region has 13 residues. Trimming removed 6 bases from V and 3 bases from J, with 12 bases in between. CDR3 amino acids: CASSTSGGYEQYF. In nucleotides, the CDR3 is TGTGCCAGCAGTACCTCCGGGGGCTACGAGCAGTACTTC.

J is TRBJ2-3 and V is TRBV29-1, with 8 bases fitting TRBD1. Per germline, CDR1 SQVTM and CDR2 ANQGSEA. There are 13 residues in the CDR3. V lost 7 bases, J lost 5 bases, and 8 bases stayed unmatched. CDR3 bases: TGCAGCGCTAACACAGGGGGGAGAGATACGCAGTATTTT. Protein product: CSANTGGRDTQYF.